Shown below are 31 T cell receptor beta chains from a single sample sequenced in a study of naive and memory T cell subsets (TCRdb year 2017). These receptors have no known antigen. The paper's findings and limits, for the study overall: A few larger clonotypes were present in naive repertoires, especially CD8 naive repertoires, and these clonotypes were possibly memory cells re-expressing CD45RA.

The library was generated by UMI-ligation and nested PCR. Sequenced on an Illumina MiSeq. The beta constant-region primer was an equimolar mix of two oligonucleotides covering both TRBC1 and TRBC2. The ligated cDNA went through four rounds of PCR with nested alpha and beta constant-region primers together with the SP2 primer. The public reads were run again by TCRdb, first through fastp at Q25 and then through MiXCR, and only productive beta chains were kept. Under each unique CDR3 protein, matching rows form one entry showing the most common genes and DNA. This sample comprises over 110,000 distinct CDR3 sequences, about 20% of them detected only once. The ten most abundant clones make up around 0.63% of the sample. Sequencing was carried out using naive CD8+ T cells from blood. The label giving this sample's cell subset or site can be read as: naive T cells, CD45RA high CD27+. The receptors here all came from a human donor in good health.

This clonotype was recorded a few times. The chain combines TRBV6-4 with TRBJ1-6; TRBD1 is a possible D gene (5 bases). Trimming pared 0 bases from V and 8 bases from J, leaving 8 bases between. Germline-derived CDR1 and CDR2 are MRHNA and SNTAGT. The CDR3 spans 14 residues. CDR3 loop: CASSDSTVDSPLHF. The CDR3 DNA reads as TGTGCCAGCAGTGACTCGACAGTTGATTCACCCCTCCACTTT.

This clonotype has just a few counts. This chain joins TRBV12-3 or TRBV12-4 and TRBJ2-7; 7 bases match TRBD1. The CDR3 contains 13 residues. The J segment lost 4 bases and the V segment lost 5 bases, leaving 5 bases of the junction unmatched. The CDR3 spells CASSATGVYEQYF. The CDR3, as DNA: TGTGCCAGCAGTGCAACAGGGGTTTACGAGCAGTACTTC.

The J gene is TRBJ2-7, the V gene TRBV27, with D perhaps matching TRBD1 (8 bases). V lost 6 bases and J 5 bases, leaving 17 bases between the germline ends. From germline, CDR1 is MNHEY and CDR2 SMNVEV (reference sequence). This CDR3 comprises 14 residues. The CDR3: CASRTTGGVDEQYF. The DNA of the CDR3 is TGTGCCAGCAGAACTACAGGGGGGGTCGACGAGCAGTACTTC.

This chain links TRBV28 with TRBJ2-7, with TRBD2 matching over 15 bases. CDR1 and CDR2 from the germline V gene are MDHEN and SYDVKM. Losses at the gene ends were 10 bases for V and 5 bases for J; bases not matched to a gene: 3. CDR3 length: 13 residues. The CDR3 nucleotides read TGTGCCACGGGACTAGCGGGAGGCGACGAGCAGTACTTC. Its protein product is CATGLAGGDEQYF.

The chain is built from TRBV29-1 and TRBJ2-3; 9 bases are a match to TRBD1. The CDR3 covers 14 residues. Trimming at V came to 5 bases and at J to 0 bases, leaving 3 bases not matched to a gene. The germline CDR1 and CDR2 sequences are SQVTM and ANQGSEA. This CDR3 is CSVRTGASTDTQYF. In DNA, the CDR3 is TGCAGCGTTCGGACAGGGGCTAGCACAGATACGCAGTATTTT.

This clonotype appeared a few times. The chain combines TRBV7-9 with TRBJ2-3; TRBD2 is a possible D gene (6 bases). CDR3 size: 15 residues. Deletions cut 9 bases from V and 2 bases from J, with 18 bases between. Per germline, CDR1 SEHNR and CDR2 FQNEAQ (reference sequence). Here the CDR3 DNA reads TGTGCCAGTGCCGGTCCGCGGGGAATCACAGATACGCAGTATTTT. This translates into CASAGPRGITDTQYF.

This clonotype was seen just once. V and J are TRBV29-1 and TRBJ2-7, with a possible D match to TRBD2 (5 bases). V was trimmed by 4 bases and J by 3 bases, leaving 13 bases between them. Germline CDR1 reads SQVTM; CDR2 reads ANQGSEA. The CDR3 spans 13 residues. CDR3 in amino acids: CSVGAAALYEQYF. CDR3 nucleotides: TGCAGCGTTGGTGCAGCGGCCCTCTACGAGCAGTACTTC.

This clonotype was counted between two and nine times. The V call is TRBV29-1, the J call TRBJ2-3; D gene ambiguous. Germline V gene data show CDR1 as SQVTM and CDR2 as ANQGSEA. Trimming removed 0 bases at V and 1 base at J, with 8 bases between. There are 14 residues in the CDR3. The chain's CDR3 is CSVEDLSGTDTQYF. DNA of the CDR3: TGCAGCGTTGAAGATCTGAGCGGCACAGATACGCAGTATTTT.

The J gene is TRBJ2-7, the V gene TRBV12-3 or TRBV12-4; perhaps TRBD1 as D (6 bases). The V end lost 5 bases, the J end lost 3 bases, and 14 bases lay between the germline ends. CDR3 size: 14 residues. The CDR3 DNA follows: TGTGCCAGCAGTGCCTACAGGGCTGACTACGAGCAGTACTTC. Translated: CASSAYRADYEQYF.

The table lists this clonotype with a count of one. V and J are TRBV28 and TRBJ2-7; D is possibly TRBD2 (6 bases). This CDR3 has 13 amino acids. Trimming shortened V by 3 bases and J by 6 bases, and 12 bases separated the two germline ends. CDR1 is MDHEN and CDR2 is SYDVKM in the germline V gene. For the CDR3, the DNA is TGTGCCAGCAGTTTGCGGTATAGCGGCGAGCAGTACTTC. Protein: CASSLRYSGEQYF.

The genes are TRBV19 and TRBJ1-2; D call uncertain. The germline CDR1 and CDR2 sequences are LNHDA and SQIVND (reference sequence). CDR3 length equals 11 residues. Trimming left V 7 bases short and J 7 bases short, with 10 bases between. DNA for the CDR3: TGTGCCAGTATGGGTGCTGGTGGCTACACCTTC. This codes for CASMGAGGYTF.

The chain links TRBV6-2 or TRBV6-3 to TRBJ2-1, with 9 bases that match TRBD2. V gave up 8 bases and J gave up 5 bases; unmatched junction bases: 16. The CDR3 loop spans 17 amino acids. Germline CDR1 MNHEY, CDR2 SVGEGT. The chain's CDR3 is CASAKGTSWGYHNEQFF. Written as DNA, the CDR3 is TGTGCCAGCGCAAAAGGGACTAGCTGGGGCTACCACAATGAGCAGTTCTTC.

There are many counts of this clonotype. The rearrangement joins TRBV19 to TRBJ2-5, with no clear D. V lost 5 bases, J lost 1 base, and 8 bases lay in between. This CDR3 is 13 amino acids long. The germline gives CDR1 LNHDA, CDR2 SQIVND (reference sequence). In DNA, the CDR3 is TGTGCCAGTAGTTGGCAGGCCCAAGAGACCCAGTACTTC. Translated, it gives CASSWQAQETQYF.

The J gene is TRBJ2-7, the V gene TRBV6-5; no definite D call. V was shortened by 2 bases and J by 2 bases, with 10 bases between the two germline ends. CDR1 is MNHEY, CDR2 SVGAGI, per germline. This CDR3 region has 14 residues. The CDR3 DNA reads TGTGCCAGCAGTTACAGGACGCCAACCTACGAGCAGTACTTC. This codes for CASSYRTPTYEQYF.

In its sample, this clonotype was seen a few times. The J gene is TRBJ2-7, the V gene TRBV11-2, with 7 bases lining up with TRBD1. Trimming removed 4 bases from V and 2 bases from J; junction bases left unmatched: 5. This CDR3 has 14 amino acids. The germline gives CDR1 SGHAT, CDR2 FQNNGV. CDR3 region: CASSWLTGPYEQYF. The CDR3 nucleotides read TGTGCCAGCAGCTGGCTGACAGGGCCCTACGAGCAGTACTTC.

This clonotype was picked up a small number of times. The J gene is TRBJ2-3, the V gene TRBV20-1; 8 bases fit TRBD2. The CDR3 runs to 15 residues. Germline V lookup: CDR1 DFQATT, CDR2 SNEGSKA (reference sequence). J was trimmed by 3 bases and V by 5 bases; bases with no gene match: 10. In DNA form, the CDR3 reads TGCAGTGCTCCTGGACTAGCCGATGAAACAGATACGCAGTATTTT. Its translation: CSAPGLADETDTQYF.

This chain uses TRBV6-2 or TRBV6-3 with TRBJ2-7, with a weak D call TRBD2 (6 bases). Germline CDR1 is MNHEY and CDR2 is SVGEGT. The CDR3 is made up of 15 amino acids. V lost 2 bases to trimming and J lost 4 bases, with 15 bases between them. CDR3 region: CASSYPGRTGYEQYF. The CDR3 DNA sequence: TGTGCCAGCAGTTACCCGGGGAGGACTGGATACGAGCAGTACTTC.

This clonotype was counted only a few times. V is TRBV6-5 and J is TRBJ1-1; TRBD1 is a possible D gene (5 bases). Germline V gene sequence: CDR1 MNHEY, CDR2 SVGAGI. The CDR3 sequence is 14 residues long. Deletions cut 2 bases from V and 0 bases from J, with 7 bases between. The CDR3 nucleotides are TGTGCCAGCAGTTACGGGACGCTGAACACTGAAGCTTTCTTT. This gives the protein CASSYGTLNTEAFF.

CDR3 amino acids: CASSITQGNEQFF. DNA of the CDR3: TGTGCCAGTAGTATAACACAGGGAAATGAGCAGTTCTTC. V and J are TRBV19 and TRBJ2-1; D is possibly TRBD1 (6 bases). The ends were cut back, 2 bases at V and 7 bases at J, with 9 bases in the middle. This CDR3 spans 13 amino acids. Germline V gives CDR1 LNHDA, CDR2 SQIVND (reference sequence).

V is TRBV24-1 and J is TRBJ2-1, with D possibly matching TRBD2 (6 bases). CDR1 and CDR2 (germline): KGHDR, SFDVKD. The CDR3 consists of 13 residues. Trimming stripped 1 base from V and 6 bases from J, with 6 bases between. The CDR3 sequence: CATSDFSGNEQFF. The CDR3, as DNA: TGTGCCACCAGTGATTTTAGCGGCAATGAGCAGTTCTTC.

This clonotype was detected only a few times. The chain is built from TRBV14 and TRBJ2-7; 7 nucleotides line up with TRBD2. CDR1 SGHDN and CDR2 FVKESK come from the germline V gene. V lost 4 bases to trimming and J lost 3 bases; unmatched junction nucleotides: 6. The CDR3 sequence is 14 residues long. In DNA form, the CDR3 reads TGTGCCAGCAGCCGAGGACTAGTCAGCTACGAGCAGTACTTC. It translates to CASSRGLVSYEQYF.

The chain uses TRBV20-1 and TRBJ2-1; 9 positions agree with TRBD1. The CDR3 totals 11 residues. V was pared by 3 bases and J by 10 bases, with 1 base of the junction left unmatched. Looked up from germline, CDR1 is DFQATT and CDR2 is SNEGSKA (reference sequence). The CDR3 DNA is TGCAGTGCTAGCACAGGGGGCGAGCAGTTCTTC. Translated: CSASTGGEQFF.

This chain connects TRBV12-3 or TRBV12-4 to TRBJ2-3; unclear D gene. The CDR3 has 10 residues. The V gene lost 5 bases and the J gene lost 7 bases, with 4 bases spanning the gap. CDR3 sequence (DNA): TGTGCCAGCAGTACCCATACGCAGTATTTT. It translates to CASSTHTQYF.

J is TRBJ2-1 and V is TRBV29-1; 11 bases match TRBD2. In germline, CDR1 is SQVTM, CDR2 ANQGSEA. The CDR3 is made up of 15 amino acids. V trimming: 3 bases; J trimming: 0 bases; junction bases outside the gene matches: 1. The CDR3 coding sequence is TGCAGCGTTGACACTAGCGGGGGCTCCTACAATGAGCAGTTCTTC. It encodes CSVDTSGGSYNEQFF.

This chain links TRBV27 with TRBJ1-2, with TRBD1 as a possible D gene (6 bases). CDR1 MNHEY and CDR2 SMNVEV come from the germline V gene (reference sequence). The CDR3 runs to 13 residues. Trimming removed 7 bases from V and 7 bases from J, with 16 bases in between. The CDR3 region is CASTMGTGFGYTF. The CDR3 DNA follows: TGTGCCAGCACCATGGGAACAGGGTTTGGCTACACCTTC.

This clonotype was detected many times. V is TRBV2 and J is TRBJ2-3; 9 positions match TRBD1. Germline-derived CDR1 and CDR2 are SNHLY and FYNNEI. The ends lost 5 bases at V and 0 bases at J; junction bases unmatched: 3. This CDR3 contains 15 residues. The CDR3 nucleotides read TGTGCCAGCAGTCCCGGACAGGGGAGCACAGATACGCAGTATTTT. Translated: CASSPGQGSTDTQYF.

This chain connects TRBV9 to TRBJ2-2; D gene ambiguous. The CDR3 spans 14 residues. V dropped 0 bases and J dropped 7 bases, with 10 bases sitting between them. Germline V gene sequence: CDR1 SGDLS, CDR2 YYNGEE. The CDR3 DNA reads TGTGCCAGCAGCGTAGAAGGTGTGAACGGGGAGCTGTTTTTT. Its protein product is CASSVEGVNGELFF.

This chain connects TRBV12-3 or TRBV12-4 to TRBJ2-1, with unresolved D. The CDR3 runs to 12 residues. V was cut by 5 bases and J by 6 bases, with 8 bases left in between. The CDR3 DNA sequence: TGTGCCAGCAGTCCCTCCCCCAATGAGCAGTTCTTC. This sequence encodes CASSPSPNEQFF.

The CDR3 sequence is CASSDRVAGGYNEQFF. The CDR3 DNA sequence: TGTGCCAGCAGCGACCGGGTAGCGGGAGGCTACAATGAGCAGTTCTTC. The gene calls are TRBV7-2 and TRBJ2-1; 10 positions match TRBD2. Trimming took 5 bases from V and 3 from J; bases not matched to a gene: 7. The CDR3 is made up of 16 amino acids. Germline-derived CDR1 and CDR2 are SGHTA and FQGNSA.

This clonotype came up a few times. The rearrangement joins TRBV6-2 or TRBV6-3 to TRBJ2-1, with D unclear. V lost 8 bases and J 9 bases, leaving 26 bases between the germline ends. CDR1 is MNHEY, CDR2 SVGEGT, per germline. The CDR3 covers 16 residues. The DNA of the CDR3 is TGTGCCAGCTTAGGGTCAGCTTTTAGTCCGGGCGTTGAGCAGTTCTTC. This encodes CASLGSAFSPGVEQFF.

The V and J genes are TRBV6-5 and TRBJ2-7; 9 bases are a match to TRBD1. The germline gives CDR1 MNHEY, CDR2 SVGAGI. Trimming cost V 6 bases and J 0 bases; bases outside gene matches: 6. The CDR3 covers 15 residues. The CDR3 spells CASSTGTGYSYEQYF. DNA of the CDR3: TGTGCCAGCAGCACCGGGACAGGGTACTCCTACGAGCAGTACTTC.